This T cell receptor (beta chain) was identified during a study of beta chain features in type 1 diabetes. This clone was seen a few times. Its antigen is as yet unknown. Expressed TCRB transcripts got sequenced, as all isolated RNA was reverse transcribed. Assay used: immunoSEQ multiplex PCR; TCRdb lists only in-frame clones, some missing. The top ten clones hold over 0.1% of a sample with around 690,000 clones, about an eighth of them seen once. Trimming pared 4 bases from V and 7 bases from J, leaving 14 bases between. Germline-derived CDR1 and CDR2 are PRHDT and FYEKMQ (reference sequence). The length of the CDR3 is 14 residues. Points from the study as a whole: Whatever favoring of shorter templates PCR might show would apply equally to patients and controls. Moderate but significant shortening of TCRB CDR3s was recorded in all four CD4+ subsets from Type 1 diabetes patients.

The receptor was derived from a man aged 30 to 45 with type 1 diabetes. Sequenced material: naive CD4+ T cells from blood. J is TRBJ2-4 and V is TRBV13, with D perhaps TRBD2 (6 bases). The CDR3 is CASSSERVGNIQYF. CDR3 DNA sequence: TGTGCCAGCAGCTCCGAGCGGGTCGGGAACATTCAGTACTTC.